What follows are 27 T cell receptor beta chains derived from one specimen sequenced in a study of blood T cell repertoires in COVID-19. Clones were read by immunoSEQ multiplex PCR, and TCRdb kept only the in-frame ones, dropping some. This sample has tens of thousands of clones, with approximately 87% found just once. Material for sequencing was peripheral blood. These receptors all stem from a man aged 50-59 years with active or convalescent COVID-19.

The chain employs TRBV6-6 and TRBJ1-5; 9 nucleotides align to TRBD1. The CDR3 has 15 amino acids. Germline CDR1 is MNHNY and CDR2 is SVGAGI (reference sequence). V gave up 0 bases and J gave up 6 bases; unmatched junction bases: 3. The CDR3, as DNA: TGTGCCAGCAGTTACTCACAGGGGGCGGGTCAGCCCCAGCATTTT. Residues: CASSYSQGAGQPQHF.

J is TRBJ2-2 and V is TRBV29-1; TRBD1 aligns across 7 bases. V lost 4 bases, J lost 2 bases, and 4 bases stayed unmatched. The germline CDR1 and CDR2 sequences are SQVTM and ANQGSEA. The CDR3 is made up of 14 amino acids. The CDR3 DNA sequence: TGCAGCGTTGTGGGACAGTTAAACACCGGGGAGCTGTTTTTT. Translated, it gives CSVVGQLNTGELFF.

This chain connects TRBV28 to TRBJ1-1; D gene unclear. The CDR3 consists of 14 residues. The germline V gene encodes CDR1 MDHEN and CDR2 SYDVKM. The V and J ends lost 3 bases and 6 bases respectively, with 14 bases between them. CDR3 coding DNA: TGTGCCAGCAGTTTCCGACGTACGAGGTCTGAAGCTTTCTTT. This sequence encodes CASSFRRTRSEAFF.

This clone was seen just once. V is TRBV18 and J is TRBJ1-1; D gene uncertain. The CDR3 contains 15 residues. The V and J ends lost 0 bases and 1 base respectively, with 9 bases between them. Germline V lookup: CDR1 KGHSH, CDR2 LQKENI. CDR3 in amino acids: CASSPPGLPNTEAFF. In nucleotides, the CDR3 is TGTGCCAGCTCACCACCAGGACTCCCGAACACTGAAGCTTTCTTT.

The rearrangement uses TRBV2 and TRBJ2-3; 9 bases line up with TRBD2. The J segment lost 5 bases and the V segment lost 3 bases, leaving 0 bases of the junction unmatched. This CDR3 is 13 amino acids long. The germline V gene encodes CDR1 SNHLY and CDR2 FYNNEI. CDR3 sequence (DNA): TGTGCCAGCAGTGATAGCGGGGGAGATACGCAGTATTTT. This translates into CASSDSGGDTQYF.

The chain carries TRBV7-8 and TRBJ2-5; tentative D call: TRBD2 (5 bases). The germline CDR1 and CDR2 sequences are SGHVS and FQNEAQ. The CDR3 covers 16 residues. V dropped 2 bases and J dropped 12 bases, with 25 bases sitting between them. The CDR3, as DNA: TGTGCCAGCAGCTTAACCCGGCGCCTAAAGCTGGAGGCCGAGTACTTC. It is translated as CASSLTRRLKLEAEYF.

The chain is built from TRBV7-9 and TRBJ1-5; 7 nucleotides match TRBD1. There are 17 residues in the CDR3. Trimming cost V 0 bases and J 5 bases; bases outside gene matches: 10. Germline V gene data show CDR1 as SEHNR and CDR2 as FQNEAQ (reference sequence). The CDR3 region is CASSLARDSRSDQPQHF. In nucleotides, the CDR3 is TGTGCCAGCAGCTTAGCCCGGGACAGTCGATCGGATCAGCCCCAGCATTTT.

The chain carries TRBV11-1 and TRBJ2-3; D not resolved. The CDR3 is made up of 14 amino acids. Germline values: CDR1 SGHAT, CDR2 FQDESV (reference sequence). The ends were cut back, 1 base at V and 3 bases at J, with 8 bases in the middle. The DNA of the CDR3 is TGTGCCAGCAGCTTAGGTACGGGTACAGATACGCAGTATTTT. It codes for CASSLGTGTDTQYF.

V usage is TRBV5-8 and J usage is TRBJ2-7; D may be TRBD1 (6 bases). The CDR3 is made up of 13 amino acids. V was clipped by 4 bases and J by 3 bases, with 11 bases between them. The V gene's germline CDR1 is SGHTS and CDR2 YDEGEE. In DNA, the CDR3 is TGTGCCAGCAGCCGAGGACAGAGCTACGAGCAGTACGTC. Translated: CASSRGQSYEQYV.

The V call is TRBV3-1 (or the pseudogene TRBV3-2), the J call TRBJ2-5; 7 bases map to TRBD2. This CDR3 is built from 15 residues. The germline V gene has CDR1 LGHDT and CDR2 YNNKEL (reference sequence). V lost 4 bases, J lost 5 bases, and 10 bases stayed unmatched. CDR3 nucleotides: TGTGCCAGCAGCCCGAACCGGGGGGTTCAGGAGACCCAGTACTTC. Translated: CASSPNRGVQETQYF.

This chain connects TRBV27 to TRBJ2-1; the match to TRBD2 covers 11 bases. This CDR3 spans 18 amino acids. In germline, CDR1 is MNHEY, CDR2 SMNVEV (reference sequence). V trimming: 2 bases; J trimming: 13 bases; junction bases outside the gene matches: 19. CDR3 nucleotides: TGTGCCAGCAGTTTACTTTCCCATCCGGTAGCGGGAGGGCCTGTCCAGTTCTTC. Its translation: CASSLLSHPVAGGPVQFF.

The V call is TRBV5-6, the J call TRBJ1-1; a possible D gene is TRBD1 (6 bases). The CDR3 has 13 residues. Trimming pared 7 bases from V and 1 base from J, leaving 11 bases between. From germline, CDR1 is SGHDT and CDR2 YYEEEE. In DNA form, the CDR3 reads TGTGCCAGCTTTAGGGACACGAACACTGAAGCTTTCTTT. Amino acid sequence: CASFRDTNTEAFF.

This clone was observed once. The V call is TRBV3-1 (or the pseudogene TRBV3-2), the J call TRBJ1-6; no firm D call. The CDR3 contains 15 residues. V gave up 1 base and J gave up 7 bases, with 11 bases separating them. Germline V lookup: CDR1 LGHDT, CDR2 YNNKEL (reference sequence). The CDR3 loop is CASSQVGRNNSPLHF. CDR3 DNA: TGTGCCAGCAGCCAAGTTGGCAGAAACAATTCACCCCTCCACTTT.

The rearrangement joins TRBV6-5 to TRBJ1-5; weak D call: TRBD1 (6 bases). CDR1 MNHEY and CDR2 SVGAGI come from the germline V gene. The CDR3 runs 14 residues. The V gene lost 0 bases and the J gene lost 7 bases, with 10 bases spanning the gap. DNA for the CDR3: TGTGCCAGCAGTTACTCCTCAGGGGCACAGCCCCAGCATTTT. Translated: CASSYSSGAQPQHF.

The chain combines TRBV11-3 with TRBJ2-3; perhaps TRBD1 as D (5 bases). Germline-derived CDR1 and CDR2 are SGHNT and YENEEA. The CDR3 totals 14 residues. Trimming cost V 1 base and J 7 bases, with 12 bases left between them. The DNA of the CDR3 is TGTGCCAGCAGCTTAGGGGGCTTTGGTAATACGCAGTATTTT. It translates to CASSLGGFGNTQYF.

This rearrangement joins TRBV12-3 or TRBV12-4 to TRBJ2-1, with D hard to call. V was shortened by 5 bases and J by 4 bases, with 3 bases between the two germline ends. The CDR3 consists of 11 residues. The CDR3 DNA reads as TGTGCCAGCAGTCGGTACAATGAGCAGTTCTTC. Protein: CASSRYNEQFF.

DNA of the CDR3: TGTGCCAGCAGCTTGGTGGCGGGGGGGCGAGAGACCCAGTACTTC. The encoded protein is CASSLVAGGRETQYF. The V call is TRBV5-6, the J call TRBJ2-5, with 9 bases fitting TRBD2. Germline V gene lookup returns CDR1 SGHDT and CDR2 YYEEEE. The CDR3 loop spans 15 amino acids. V was pared by 0 bases and J by 4 bases, with 4 bases of the junction left unmatched.

The J gene is TRBJ2-1, the V gene TRBV19; 7 positions match TRBD1. V lost 3 bases, J lost 6 bases, and 8 bases stayed unmatched. The CDR3 contains 15 residues. Germline V gene sequence: CDR1 LNHDA, CDR2 SQIVND (reference sequence). The CDR3 sequence: CASSIGDRLANEQFF. Written as DNA, the CDR3 is TGTGCCAGTAGTATCGGGGACAGATTAGCCAATGAGCAGTTCTTC.

This clone was picked up one time. J is TRBJ2-7 and V is TRBV5-5, with 7 nucleotides matching TRBD1. Trimming removed 4 bases from V and 2 bases from J; junction bases left unmatched: 12. The length of the CDR3 is 16 residues. Per germline, CDR1 SGHKS and CDR2 YYEKEE (reference sequence). CDR3 DNA: TGTGCCAGCAGCCCGCACCACAGGGGTGGTACCTACGAGCAGTACTTC. It encodes CASSPHHRGGTYEQYF.

This sequence joins TRBV5-6 and TRBJ2-7; 7 bases map to TRBD1. The CDR3 consists of 14 residues. Trimming removed 5 bases from V and 1 base from J; junction bases left unmatched: 6. CDR1 and CDR2 (germline): SGHDT, YYEEEE. This CDR3 reads CASSYGTDSYEQYV. CDR3 DNA: TGTGCCAGCAGTTATGGGACAGATTCCTACGAGCAGTACGTC.

The V gene is TRBV19, the J gene TRBJ2-1; tentative D call: TRBD1 (6 bases). Deletions cut 3 bases from V and 0 bases from J, with 15 bases between. There are 17 residues in the CDR3. Germline loops: CDR1 LNHDA, CDR2 SQIVND (reference sequence). DNA of the CDR3: TGTGCCAGTAGTATGAACAGGGTCGAGAGCTCCTACAATGAGCAGTTCTTC. As protein: CASSMNRVESSYNEQFF.

The chain links TRBV25-1 to TRBJ2-1, with 12 bases that match TRBD2. This CDR3 region has 18 residues. Germline V gives CDR1 MGHDK, CDR2 SYGVNS. Trimming at V came to 4 bases and at J to 3 bases, leaving 10 bases not matched to a gene. CDR3 sequence (DNA): TGTGCCAGCAGTGGACGTGGGACTAGCGGGTCTGGCTACAATGAGCAGTTCTTC. As protein: CASSGRGTSGSGYNEQFF.

This clone was seen a few times. The chain links TRBV12-5 to TRBJ2-1; 8 nucleotides match TRBD1. CDR1 LGHNT and CDR2 FRNRAP come from the germline V gene. V dropped 1 base and J dropped 9; count of bases not matched to a gene: 8. This CDR3 region has 15 residues. CDR3 amino acids: CASGLGQTGGGEQFF. CDR3 DNA: TGTGCTAGTGGTTTGGGGCAAACAGGGGGAGGTGAGCAGTTCTTC.

This clone was detected once. The gene calls are TRBV20-1 and TRBJ1-5; D ambiguous. V lost 3 bases to trimming and J lost 4 bases, with 10 bases between them. The CDR3 extends over 13 amino acids. Germline V gene sequence: CDR1 DFQATT, CDR2 SNEGSKA (reference sequence). CDR3 DNA sequence: TGCAGTGCTAGTAACGGTCCAAATCAGCCCCAGCATTTT. It is translated as CSASNGPNQPQHF.

V is TRBV9 and J is TRBJ1-4; 12 nucleotides agree with TRBD1. From germline, CDR1 is SGDLS and CDR2 YYNGEE. The CDR3 length is 19 residues. With 4 bases clipped from V and 4 bases from J, the junction kept 14 bases outside the gene matches. As DNA, the CDR3 is TGTGCCAGCAGCCCGACCTCCGGGACAGGGGGCGCGGGTAATGAAAAACTGTTTTTT. Protein sequence: CASSPTSGTGGAGNEKLFF.

The chain combines TRBV7-9 with TRBJ2-2, with a tentative D call TRBD2 (7 bases). This CDR3 spans 16 amino acids. The germline CDR1 and CDR2 sequences are SEHNR and FQNEAQ (reference sequence). V gave up 1 base and J gave up 6 bases, with 15 bases separating them. CDR3 nucleotide sequence: TGTGCCAGCAGCTTAGTTTCGGGGGGCCCATCCGGGGAGCTGTTTTTT. This translates into CASSLVSGGPSGELFF. Filled out from reference TRBV7-9 and TRBJ2-2, the complete variable domain reads DTGVSQNPRHKITKRGQNVTFRCDPISEHNRLYWYRQTLGQGPEFLTYFQNEAQLEKSRLLSDRFSAERPKGSFSTLEIQRTEQGDSAMYLCASSLVSGGPSGELFFGEGSRLTVL.

The rearrangement links TRBV7-9 to TRBJ2-1, with TRBD2 matching over 10 bases. This CDR3 region has 12 residues. The germline gives CDR1 SEHNR, CDR2 FQNEAQ (reference sequence). V shed 6 bases, J shed 16 bases, and the junction held 9 bases outside the gene matches. CDR3: CASRSLAGAFFF. The CDR3 nucleotides read TGTGCCAGCAGGTCCCTAGCGGGAGCTTTCTTCTTC.